This entry lists 24 T cell receptor beta chains sequenced from one sample in a study of blood T cell repertoires in COVID-19. TCRdb's table, derived via immunoSEQ multiplex PCR, lists solely in-frame clones and lacks some. This sample has 100,000 to 120,000 clones, with under 75% found just once. The sample consisted of peripheral blood. These receptors all come from a woman aged 55-69 years with acute or convalescent COVID-19.

The CDR3 spells CASSERGQGLNEKLFF. The CDR3 nucleotides read TGCGCCAGCAGTGAGAGGGGACAGGGGCTGAATGAAAAACTGTTTTTT. V and J are TRBV10-1 and TRBJ1-4; 10 bases are shared with TRBD1. J gave up 5 bases and V 2 bases, and 5 bases lay outside the gene matches. This CDR3 comprises 16 residues. Germline CDR1 is WNHNN and CDR2 is SYGVQD (reference sequence).

This clone has only one observation. The rearrangement joins TRBV12-3 or TRBV12-4 to TRBJ1-5; D call uncertain. The CDR3 has 13 amino acids. Between the trimmed V and J ends, which lost 2 bases and 6 bases, there was a span of 8 bases. CDR3 in amino acids: CASSLTPLQPQHF. For the CDR3, the DNA is TGTGCCAGCAGTTTAACACCTCTTCAGCCCCAGCATTTT.

This chain connects TRBV5-1 to TRBJ2-2; D might be TRBD1 (6 bases). Germline CDR1 SGHRS, CDR2 YFSETQ. The V and J ends lost 2 bases and 2 bases respectively, with 13 bases between them. CDR3 size: 16 residues. CDR3 loop: CASSFRQALNTGELFF. The CDR3 bases are TGCGCCAGCAGCTTCAGACAGGCCTTAAACACCGGGGAGCTGTTTTTT.

The genes are TRBV27 and TRBJ1-5; TRBD1 matches 10 bases. This CDR3 region has 15 residues. Unmatched junction bases numbered 9, after V lost 7 bases and J lost 6 bases. Per the germline V gene, CDR1 is MNHEY and CDR2 is SMNVEV (reference sequence). In DNA, the CDR3 is TGTGCCAGCAAGCAATCGGGACAGGGGACTCAGCCCCAGCATTTT. This gives the protein CASKQSGQGTQPQHF.

This rearrangement joins TRBV5-1 to TRBJ2-5; a possible D gene is TRBD1 (5 bases). V lost 5 bases and J 4 bases, leaving 9 bases between the germline ends. The CDR3 extends over 12 amino acids. Germline V lookup: CDR1 SGHRS, CDR2 YFSETQ. The CDR3: CASRRGGETQYF. In nucleotides, the CDR3 is TGCGCCAGCAGAAGGGGCGGAGAGACCCAGTACTTC.

V usage is TRBV24-1 and J usage is TRBJ2-3; TRBD2 matches at 16 bases. In germline, CDR1 is KGHDR, CDR2 SFDVKD. The CDR3 is made up of 17 amino acids. V shed 4 bases and J 3 bases; nucleotides not matched to a gene: 3. CDR3 in DNA: TGTGCCACCAGTGAGGGGACTAGCGGGGGGGCAACAGATACGCAGTATTTT. Encoded protein: CATSEGTSGGATDTQYF.

The gene calls are TRBV5-1 and TRBJ2-1; 12 bases align to TRBD1. The ends lost 4 bases at V and 3 bases at J; junction bases unmatched: 8. The CDR3 runs to 17 residues. Germline V gene lookup returns CDR1 SGHRS and CDR2 YFSETQ. DNA for the CDR3: TGCGCCAGCAGCACGGGACAGGGGGCTCGGAACTACAATGAGCAGTTCTTC. It codes for CASSTGQGARNYNEQFF.

The CDR3 protein is CASSAGTGGYNEQFF. The CDR3 region has the DNA TGTGCCAGCAGCGCAGGGACAGGGGGATACAATGAGCAGTTCTTC. The chain carries TRBV9 and TRBJ2-1, with TRBD1 identical over 11 bases. With 3 bases clipped from V and 4 bases from J, the junction kept 3 bases outside the gene matches. Germline V CDR1 and CDR2: SGDLS, YYNGEE. The CDR3 sequence is 15 residues long.

The chain carries TRBV29-1 and TRBJ1-3; tentative D call: TRBD1 (5 bases). There are 13 residues in the CDR3. Per the germline V gene, CDR1 is SQVTM and CDR2 is ANQGSEA. The V end was cut by 4 bases, the J end by 5 bases, with 12 bases between. The CDR3 protein is CSVGIGGRNTIYF. The DNA of the CDR3 is TGCAGCGTTGGAATCGGGGGAAGAAACACCATATATTTT.

The chain recombines TRBV7-2 with TRBJ2-3; D unclear. V lost 2 bases and J lost 6, with 12 bases in between. This CDR3 is built from 14 residues. Germline lookup yields CDR1 SGHTA and CDR2 FQGNSA. The CDR3 region has the DNA TGTGCCAGCAGCTTAACCTCCCCCCGGGATACGCAGTATTTT. It encodes CASSLTSPRDTQYF.

The gene calls are TRBV7-3 and TRBJ1-1; possible D gene TRBD1, 6 bases. Between the trimmed V and J ends, which lost 1 base and 13 bases, there was a span of 13 bases. In germline, CDR1 is SGHTA, CDR2 FQGTGA. The CDR3 is 12 residues long. CDR3 sequence: CASSLRGGDFFF. The DNA for the CDR3 is TGTGCCAGCAGCTTAAGGGGGGGCGACTTTTTCTTT.

For the CDR3, the DNA is TGTGCCAGCAGAAGACAGGGCACCTACACCTTC. Its protein is CASRRQGTYTF. V is TRBV2 and J is TRBJ1-2; 7 bases align to TRBD1. Germline CDR1 and CDR2: SNHLY and FYNNEI. The V and J ends lost 6 bases and 10 bases, in that order; junction bases with no gene match: 5. This CDR3 is built from 11 residues.

This clone was counted a few times. The J gene is TRBJ1-4, the V gene TRBV29-1; D is possibly TRBD1 (6 bases). The CDR3 runs 14 residues. The germline CDR1 and CDR2 sequences are SQVTM and ANQGSEA. The ends were cut back, 5 bases at V and 4 bases at J, with 14 bases in the middle. The CDR3 DNA reads TGCAGCGTTTCGACAGGACGGGTTAATGAAAAACTGTTTTTT. Translated: CSVSTGRVNEKLFF.

The chain joins TRBV5-1 to TRBJ2-7, with a possible D match to TRBD1 (6 bases). The CDR3 covers 15 residues. Trimming removed 2 bases at V and 6 bases at J, with 18 bases between. The V gene's germline CDR1 is SGHRS and CDR2 YFSETQ. The CDR3 DNA reads TGCGCCAGCAGCTTAAGAACTACAGGGCTCGGCGAGCAGTACTTC. This translates into CASSLRTTGLGEQYF.

The chain combines TRBV6-4 with TRBJ1-4; tentative D call: TRBD1 (6 bases). Germline V gene lookup returns CDR1 MRHNA and CDR2 SNTAGT. The CDR3 has 19 residues. The V end lost 1 base, the J end lost 1 base, and 19 bases lay between the germline ends. CDR3 sequence: CASSDWGRGFLGTNEKLFF. CDR3 coding DNA: TGTGCCAGCAGTGACTGGGGCAGGGGATTCTTGGGAACTAATGAAAAACTGTTTTTT.

V is TRBV19 and J is TRBJ2-7, with 10 bases that match TRBD1. With V trimmed by 5 bases and J by 4 bases, 14 bases remained unmatched. This CDR3 has 17 residues. Germline-derived CDR1 and CDR2 are LNHDA and SQIVND (reference sequence). DNA for the CDR3: TGTGCCAGTAGTCATCGGGACAGGGGTACGCGACCGTACGAGCAGTACTTC. The encoded protein is CASSHRDRGTRPYEQYF.

The chain couples TRBV4-3 to TRBJ2-3; D might be TRBD2 (5 bases). CDR1 and CDR2 (germline): LGHNA, YSLEER. Trimming took 4 bases from V and 3 from J, leaving 11 bases between them. The CDR3 is 14 residues long. The DNA of the CDR3 is TGCGCCAGCAGCCCGAGGCAGCGGACAGATACGCAGTATTTT. This gives the protein CASSPRQRTDTQYF.

There are a few counts of this clone. This chain joins TRBV18 and TRBJ1-1; 9 nucleotides agree with TRBD1. From germline, CDR1 is KGHSH and CDR2 LQKENI. V shed 5 bases, J shed 1 base, and the junction held 5 bases outside the gene matches. This CDR3 has 15 residues. The DNA of the CDR3 is TGTGCCAGCTCATGGCCGGGACAGGGGAACACTGAAGCTTTCTTT. Translated: CASSWPGQGNTEAFF.

This CDR3 reads CASSASGAGSAEAFF. CDR3 DNA sequence: TGCGCCAGCAGCGCGAGTGGGGCCGGGAGCGCTGAAGCTTTCTTT. The genes are TRBV5-1 and TRBJ1-1, with a tentative D call TRBD1 (5 bases). Germline V gene sequence: CDR1 SGHRS, CDR2 YFSETQ. The CDR3 has 15 residues. Trimming stripped 4 bases from V and 6 bases from J, with 19 bases between.

The genes are TRBV28 and TRBJ1-5; tentative D call: TRBD1 (6 bases). V lost 5 bases, J lost 4 bases, and 12 bases lay in between. The CDR3 runs 14 residues. Germline V gene sequence: CDR1 MDHEN, CDR2 SYDVKM. This chain's CDR3 is CASSNTGPNQPQHF. For the CDR3, the DNA is TGTGCCAGCAGTAACACAGGGCCGAATCAGCCCCAGCATTTT.

This clone turned up a few times. The CDR3 DNA follows: TGCGCCAGCAGCTTGGACAGTTTCAAGACTGAAGCTTTCTTT. It is translated as CASSLDSFKTEAFF. The chain uses TRBV5-1 and TRBJ1-1; D not certain. The germline V gene encodes CDR1 SGHRS and CDR2 YFSETQ. The CDR3 is 14 amino acids. Trimming removed 0 bases from V and 5 bases from J, with 11 bases in between.

Only one count was recorded for this clone. The J gene is TRBJ1-4, the V gene TRBV5-6, with 11 bases aligning to TRBD1. Trimming cost V 4 bases and J 10 bases; bases outside gene matches: 18. Looked up from germline, CDR1 is SGHDT and CDR2 is YYEEEE. The CDR3 runs 18 residues. CDR3 DNA: TGTGCCAGCAGCCTTTCGGACAGGGGGCTAGTAGGAGAGGTAAAACTGTTTTTT. Translation: CASSLSDRGLVGEVKLFF.

V usage is TRBV10-3 and J usage is TRBJ1-6; D is undetermined. This CDR3 is 18 amino acids long. Looked up from germline, CDR1 is ENHRY and CDR2 is SYGVKD. V was pared by 0 bases and J by 0 bases, with 12 bases between. The chain's CDR3 is CAISESGPRSSYNSPLHF. The CDR3 DNA sequence: TGTGCCATCAGTGAGTCCGGCCCCCGGAGCTCCTATAATTCACCCCTCCACTTT.

This clone was recorded only once. The chain combines TRBV20-1 with TRBJ1-1, with unresolved D. Germline CDR1 DFQATT, CDR2 SNEGSKA (reference sequence). There are 11 residues in the CDR3. Trimming shortened V by 6 bases and J by 12 bases, and 17 bases separated the two germline ends. The CDR3, as DNA: TGCAGTGCCAAAAAGAAGGAGGGTACTTTCTTT. It codes for CSAKKKEGTFF.